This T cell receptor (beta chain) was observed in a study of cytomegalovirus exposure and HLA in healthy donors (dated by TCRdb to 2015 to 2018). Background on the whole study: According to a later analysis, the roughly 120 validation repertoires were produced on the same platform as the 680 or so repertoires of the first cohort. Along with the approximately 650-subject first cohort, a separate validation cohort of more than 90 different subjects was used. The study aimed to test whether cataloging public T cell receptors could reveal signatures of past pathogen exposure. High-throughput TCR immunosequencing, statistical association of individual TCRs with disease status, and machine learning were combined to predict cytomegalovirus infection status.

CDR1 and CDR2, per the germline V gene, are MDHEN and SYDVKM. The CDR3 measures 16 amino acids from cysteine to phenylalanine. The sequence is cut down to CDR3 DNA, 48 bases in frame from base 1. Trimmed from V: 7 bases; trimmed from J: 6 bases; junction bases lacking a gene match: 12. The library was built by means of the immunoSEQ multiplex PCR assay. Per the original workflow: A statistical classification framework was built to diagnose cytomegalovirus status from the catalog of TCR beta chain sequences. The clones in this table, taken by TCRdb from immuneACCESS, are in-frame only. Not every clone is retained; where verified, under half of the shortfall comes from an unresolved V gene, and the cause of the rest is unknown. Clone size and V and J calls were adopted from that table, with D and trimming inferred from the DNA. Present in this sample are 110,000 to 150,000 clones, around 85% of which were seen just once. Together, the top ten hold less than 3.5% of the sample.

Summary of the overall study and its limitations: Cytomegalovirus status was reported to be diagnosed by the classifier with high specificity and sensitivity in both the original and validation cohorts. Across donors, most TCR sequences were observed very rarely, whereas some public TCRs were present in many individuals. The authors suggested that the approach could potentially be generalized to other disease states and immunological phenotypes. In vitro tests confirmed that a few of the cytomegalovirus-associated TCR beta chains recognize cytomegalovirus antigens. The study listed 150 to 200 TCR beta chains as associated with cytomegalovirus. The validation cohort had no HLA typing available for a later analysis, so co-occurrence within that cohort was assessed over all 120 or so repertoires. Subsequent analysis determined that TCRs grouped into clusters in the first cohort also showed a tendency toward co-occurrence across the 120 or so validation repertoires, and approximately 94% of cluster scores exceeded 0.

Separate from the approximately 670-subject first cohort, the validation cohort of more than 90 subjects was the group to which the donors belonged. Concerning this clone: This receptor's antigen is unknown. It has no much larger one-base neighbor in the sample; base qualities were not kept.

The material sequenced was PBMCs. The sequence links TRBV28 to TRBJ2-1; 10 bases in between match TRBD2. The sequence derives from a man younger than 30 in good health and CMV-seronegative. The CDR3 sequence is CASTYPGTSVINEQFF. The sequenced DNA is TGTGCCAGCACCTACCCCGGGACTAGCGTAATCAATGAGCAGTTCTTC.